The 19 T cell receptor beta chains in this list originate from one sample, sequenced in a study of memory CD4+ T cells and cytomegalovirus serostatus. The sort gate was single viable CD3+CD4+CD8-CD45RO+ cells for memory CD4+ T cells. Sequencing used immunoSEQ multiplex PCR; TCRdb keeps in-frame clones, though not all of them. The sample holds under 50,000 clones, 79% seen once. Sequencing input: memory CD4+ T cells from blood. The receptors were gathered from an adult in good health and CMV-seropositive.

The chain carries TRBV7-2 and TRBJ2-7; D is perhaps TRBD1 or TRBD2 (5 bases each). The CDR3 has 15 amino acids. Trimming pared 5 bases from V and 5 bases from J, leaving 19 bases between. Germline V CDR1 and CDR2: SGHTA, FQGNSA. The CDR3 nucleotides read TGTGCCAGCAGCAAACGGTCGGGACCTCCGAACGAGCAGTACTTC. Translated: CASSKRSGPPNEQYF. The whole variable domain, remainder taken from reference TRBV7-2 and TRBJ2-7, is GAGVSQSPSNKVTEKGKDVELRCDPISGHTALYWYRQSLGQGLEFLIYFQGNSAPDKSGLPSDRFSAERTGGSVSTLTIQRTQQEDSAVYLCASSKRSGPPNEQYFGPGTRLTVT.

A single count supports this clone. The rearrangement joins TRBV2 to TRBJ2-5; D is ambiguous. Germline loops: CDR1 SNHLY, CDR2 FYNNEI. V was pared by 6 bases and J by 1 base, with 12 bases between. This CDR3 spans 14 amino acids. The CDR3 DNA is TGTGCCAGCAGCGGTACCTACTCCCAAGAGACCCAGTACTTC. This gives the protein CASSGTYSQETQYF.

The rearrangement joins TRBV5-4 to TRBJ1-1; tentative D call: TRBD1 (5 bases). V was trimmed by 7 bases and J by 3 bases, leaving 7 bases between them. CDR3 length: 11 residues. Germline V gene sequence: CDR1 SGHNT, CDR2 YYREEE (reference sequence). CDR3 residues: CASGGDTEAFF. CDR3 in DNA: TGTGCCAGCGGGGGAGACACTGAAGCTTTCTTT.

The CDR3 nucleotides are TGTGCCAGCAGCCCAGGGGTTCAGCCCCAGCATTTT. Translating it yields CASSPGVQPQHF. The chain is built from TRBV6-6 and TRBJ1-5; weak D call: TRBD1 (6 bases). The CDR3 runs to 12 residues. The germline V gene has CDR1 MNHNY and CDR2 SVGAGI (reference sequence). Trimming cost V 6 bases and J 6 bases, with 9 bases left between them.

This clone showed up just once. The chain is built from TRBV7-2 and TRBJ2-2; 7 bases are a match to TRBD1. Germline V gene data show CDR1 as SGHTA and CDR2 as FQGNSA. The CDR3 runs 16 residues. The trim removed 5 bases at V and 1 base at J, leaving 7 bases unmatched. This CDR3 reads CASSTPTGKNTGELFF. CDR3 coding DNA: TGTGCCAGCAGCACCCCGACAGGGAAGAACACCGGGGAGCTGTTTTTT.

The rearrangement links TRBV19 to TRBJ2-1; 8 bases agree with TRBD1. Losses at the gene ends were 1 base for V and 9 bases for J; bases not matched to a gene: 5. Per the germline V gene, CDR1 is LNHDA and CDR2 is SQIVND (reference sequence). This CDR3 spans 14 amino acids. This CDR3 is CASSIGQGYGEQFF. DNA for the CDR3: TGTGCCAGTAGTATAGGACAGGGGTACGGTGAGCAGTTCTTC.

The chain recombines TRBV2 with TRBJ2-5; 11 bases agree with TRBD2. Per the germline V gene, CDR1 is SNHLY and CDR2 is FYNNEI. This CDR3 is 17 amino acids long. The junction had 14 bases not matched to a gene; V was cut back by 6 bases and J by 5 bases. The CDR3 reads CASSGTSGLGLTETQYF. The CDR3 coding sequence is TGTGCCAGCAGCGGGACTAGCGGTCTTGGGCTGACGGAGACCCAGTACTTC.

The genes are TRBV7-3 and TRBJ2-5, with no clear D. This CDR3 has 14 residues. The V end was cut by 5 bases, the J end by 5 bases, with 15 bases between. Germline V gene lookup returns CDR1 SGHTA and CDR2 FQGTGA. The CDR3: CASSPTDGWETQYF. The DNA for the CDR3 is TGTGCCAGCAGCCCAACAGACGGGTGGGAGACCCAGTACTTC. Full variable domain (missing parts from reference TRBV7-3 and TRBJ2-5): GAGVSQTPSNKVTEKGKYVELRCDPISGHTALYWYRQSLGQGPEFLIYFQGTGAADDSGLPNDRFFAVRPEGSVSTLKIQRTERGDSAVYLCASSPTDGWETQYFGPGTRLLVL.

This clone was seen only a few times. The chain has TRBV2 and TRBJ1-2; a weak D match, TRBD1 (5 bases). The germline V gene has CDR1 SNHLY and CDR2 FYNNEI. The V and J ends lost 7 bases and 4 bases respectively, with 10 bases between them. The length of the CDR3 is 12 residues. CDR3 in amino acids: CASISGGYGYTF. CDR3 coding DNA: TGTGCCAGCATTTCGGGGGGCTATGGCTACACCTTC.

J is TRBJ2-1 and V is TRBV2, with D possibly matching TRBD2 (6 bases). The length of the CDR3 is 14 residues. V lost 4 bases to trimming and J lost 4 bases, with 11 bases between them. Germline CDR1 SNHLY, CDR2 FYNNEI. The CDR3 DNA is TGTGCCAGCAGTGGGGGGGTAACATACAATGAGCAGTTCTTC. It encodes CASSGGVTYNEQFF.

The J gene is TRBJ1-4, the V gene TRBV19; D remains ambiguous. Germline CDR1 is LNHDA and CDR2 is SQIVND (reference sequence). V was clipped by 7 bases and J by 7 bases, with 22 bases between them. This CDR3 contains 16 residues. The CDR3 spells CASTPRHNPWGEKLFF. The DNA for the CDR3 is TGTGCCAGTACCCCCCGACACAACCCTTGGGGTGAAAAACTGTTTTTT.

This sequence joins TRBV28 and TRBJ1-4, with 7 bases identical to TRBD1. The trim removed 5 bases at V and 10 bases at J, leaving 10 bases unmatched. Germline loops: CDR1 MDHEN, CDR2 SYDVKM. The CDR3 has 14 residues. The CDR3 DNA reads TGTGCCAGCAGTCCACGTGACAGGGTTGGAAAACTGTTTTTT. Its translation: CASSPRDRVGKLFF.

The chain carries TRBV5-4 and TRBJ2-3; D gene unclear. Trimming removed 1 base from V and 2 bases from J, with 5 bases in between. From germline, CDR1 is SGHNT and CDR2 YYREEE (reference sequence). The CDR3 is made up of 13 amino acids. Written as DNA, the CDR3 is TGTGCCAGCAGCTTGATACCCACAGATACGCAGTATTTT. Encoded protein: CASSLIPTDTQYF.

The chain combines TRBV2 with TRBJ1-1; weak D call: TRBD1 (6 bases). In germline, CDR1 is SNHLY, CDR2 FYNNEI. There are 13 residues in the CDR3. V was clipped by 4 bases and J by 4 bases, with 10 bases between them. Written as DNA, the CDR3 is TGTGCCAGCAGTGGACAGGAGAGCACTGAAGCTTTCTTT. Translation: CASSGQESTEAFF.

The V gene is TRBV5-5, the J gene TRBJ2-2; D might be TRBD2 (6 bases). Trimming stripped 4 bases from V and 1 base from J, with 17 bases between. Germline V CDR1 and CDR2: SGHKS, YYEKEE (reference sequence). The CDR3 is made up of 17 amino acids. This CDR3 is CASSTGGLAMNTGELFF. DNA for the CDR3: TGTGCCAGCAGCACGGGTGGGCTAGCGATGAACACCGGGGAGCTGTTTTTT.

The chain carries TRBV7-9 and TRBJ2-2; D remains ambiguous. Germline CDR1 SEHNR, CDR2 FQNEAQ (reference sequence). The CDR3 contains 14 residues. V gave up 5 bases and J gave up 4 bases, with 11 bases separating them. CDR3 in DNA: TGTGCCAGCAGCCACCCCCGTAGCACCGGGGAGCTGTTTTTT. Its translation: CASSHPRSTGELFF.

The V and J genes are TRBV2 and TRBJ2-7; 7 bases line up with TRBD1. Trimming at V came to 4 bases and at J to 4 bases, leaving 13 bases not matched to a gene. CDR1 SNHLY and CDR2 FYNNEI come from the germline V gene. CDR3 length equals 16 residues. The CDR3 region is CASSGPATRGLYEQYF. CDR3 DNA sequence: TGTGCCAGCAGTGGCCCAGCGACAAGGGGGCTGTACGAGCAGTACTTC.

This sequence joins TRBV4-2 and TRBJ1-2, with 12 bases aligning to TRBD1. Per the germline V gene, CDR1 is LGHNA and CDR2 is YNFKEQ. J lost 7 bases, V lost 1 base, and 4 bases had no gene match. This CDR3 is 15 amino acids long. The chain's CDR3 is CASSQAGTGGFGYTF. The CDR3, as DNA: TGTGCCAGCAGCCAAGCCGGGACAGGGGGCTTTGGCTACACCTTC.

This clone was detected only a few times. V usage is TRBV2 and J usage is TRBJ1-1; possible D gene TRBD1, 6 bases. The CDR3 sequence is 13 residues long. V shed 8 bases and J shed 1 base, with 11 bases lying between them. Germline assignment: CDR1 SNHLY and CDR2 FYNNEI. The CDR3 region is CASGGGWNTEAFF. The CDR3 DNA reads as TGTGCCAGCGGAGGGGGGTGGAACACTGAAGCTTTCTTT.